A single sample gave rise to the 7 T cell receptor beta chains below, sequenced in a study of radiotherapy plus CTLA-4 blockade in lung cancer. Only in-frame clones appear in the TCRdb table, and some are missing; sequencing was by immunoSEQ multiplex PCR. This repertoire shows about 59,000 clones, 65% to 80% found once; its top ten account for about 8.3%. The sequencing used peripheral blood, collected from a patient treated with radiotherapy plus ipilimumab. These receptor sequences come from a human donor with non-small cell lung cancer whose response to radiotherapy plus ipilimumab could not be evaluated.

V is TRBV9 and J is TRBJ1-4; maybe TRBD1 (6 bases). Germline V gene sequence: CDR1 SGDLS, CDR2 YYNGEE. V was shortened by 0 bases and J by 5 bases, with 14 bases between the two germline ends. The CDR3 has 16 residues. In nucleotides, the CDR3 is TGTGCCAGCAGCGTAGGAGGGGGGGCAGGGAATGAAAAACTGTTTTTT. It specifies CASSVGGGAGNEKLFF. Based on the CDR3 plus reference TRBV9 and TRBJ1-4, the full variable domain is DSGVTQTPKHLITATGQRVTLRCSPRSGDLSVYWYQQSLDQGLQFLIQYYNGEERAKGNILERFSAQQFPDLHSELNLSSLELGDSALYFCASSVGGGAGNEKLFFGSGTQLSVL.

For this clone: Other DNA sequences in this sample translate to the same CDR3. The CDR3 is CASEGTDYEQYF. In nucleotides, the CDR3 is TGTGCCAGCGAAGGTACAGACTACGAGCAGTACTTC. V is TRBV6-1 and J is TRBJ2-7; no reliable D call. V was trimmed by 8 bases and J by 3 bases, leaving 11 bases between them. The germline gives CDR1 MNHNS, CDR2 SASEGT. The CDR3 covers 12 residues.

This clone was counted only a few times. The V and J genes are TRBV30 and TRBJ2-2; perhaps TRBD1 as D (5 bases). Trimming left V 3 bases short and J 4 bases short, with 15 bases between. CDR3 size: 15 residues. Germline assignment: CDR1 GTSNPN and CDR2 SVGIG (reference sequence). As DNA, the CDR3 is TGTGCCTGGAGAAGAGGCAGGGTGGGCACCGGGGAGCTGTTTTTT. It translates to CAWRRGRVGTGELFF.

This clone has a handful of counts. The chain links TRBV2 to TRBJ2-1; 7 bases are shared with TRBD1. The V segment lost 10 bases and the J segment 6 bases; nucleotides outside the gene matches: 9. This CDR3 region has 13 residues. The germline CDR1 and CDR2 sequences are SNHLY and FYNNEI. The CDR3 nucleotides read TGTGCCACTGGGACAGAAAGAAGCAATGAGCAGTTCTTC. It encodes CATGTERSNEQFF.

This chain connects TRBV6-1 to TRBJ1-3; the D gene is possibly TRBD1 (6 bases). The V end was cut by 7 bases, the J end by 4 bases, with 14 bases between. The germline V gene has CDR1 MNHNS and CDR2 SASEGT. The CDR3 loop spans 14 amino acids. In DNA, the CDR3 is TGTGCCAGCACCACCGGACAGAGCGGAAACACCATATATTTT. Amino acids: CASTTGQSGNTIYF.

The genes are TRBV7-2 and TRBJ2-1; D is perhaps TRBD1 (6 bases). With 6 bases removed from V and 3 bases from J, the gap between germline ends came to 18 bases. Germline values: CDR1 SGHTA, CDR2 FQGNSA. The CDR3 covers 16 residues. In DNA, the CDR3 is TGTGCCAGCAGACGAACTTCGACAGGTGACTACAATGAGCAGTTCTTC. Translating it yields CASRRTSTGDYNEQFF.

The CDR3 here is CASSFFGVGNSPLHF. CDR3 nucleotide sequence: TGTGCCAGCAGCTTTTTCGGGGTTGGTAATTCACCCCTCCACTTT. This sequence joins TRBV5-4 and TRBJ1-6; D remains ambiguous. The V end was cut by 2 bases, the J end by 6 bases, with 12 bases between. Germline CDR1 reads SGHNT; CDR2 reads YYREEE (reference sequence). The CDR3 length is 15 residues.